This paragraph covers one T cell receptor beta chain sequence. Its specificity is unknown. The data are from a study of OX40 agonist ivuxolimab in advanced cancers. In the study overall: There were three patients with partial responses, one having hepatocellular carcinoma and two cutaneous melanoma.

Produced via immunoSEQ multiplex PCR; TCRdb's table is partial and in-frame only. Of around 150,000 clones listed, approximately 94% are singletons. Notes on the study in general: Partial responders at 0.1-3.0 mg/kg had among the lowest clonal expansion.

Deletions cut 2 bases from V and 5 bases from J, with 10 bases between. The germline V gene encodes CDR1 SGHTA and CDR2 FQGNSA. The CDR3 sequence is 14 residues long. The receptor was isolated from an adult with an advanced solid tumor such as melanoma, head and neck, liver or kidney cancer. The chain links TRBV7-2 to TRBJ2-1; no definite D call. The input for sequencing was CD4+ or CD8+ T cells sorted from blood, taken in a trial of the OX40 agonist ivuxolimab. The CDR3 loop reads CASSLNRANNEQFF. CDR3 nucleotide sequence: TGTGCCAGCAGCTTAAATCGGGCCAACAATGAGCAGTTCTTC.